This record looks at one T cell receptor (beta chain) sequence and its context. No antigen is known for it. The data stem from a study of cytomegalovirus exposure and HLA in healthy donors. General study points: Data from an earlier analysis indicated that most TCR beta V segments were productive either about 90% or about 30% of the time. Rare TCR sequences predominated, though certain public TCRs were found in many donors. Some V segments, TRBV6-2 and TRBV6-3 among them, were indistinguishable and were therefore excluded.

Primers included in the PCR were 60 Vbeta and 13 Jbeta primers. Sequenced by immunoSEQ multiplex PCR; TCRdb stores in-frame clones only, minus some. This table has under 300,000 clones, approximately 81% appearing once. CDR1 is SGHNT, CDR2 YYREEE, per germline (reference sequence). This CDR3 is built from 14 residues. The V gene end was trimmed by 4 bases and the J gene end by 3 bases; junction bases not matched to a gene: 6. The source material was PBMCs. The sequence came from a woman in her sixties in good health and CMV-seropositive. The chain is built from TRBV5-4 and TRBJ2-7; 8 nucleotides line up with TRBD1. Here the CDR3 DNA reads TGTGCCAGCAGCAGACAGGGGTCTCGCTACGAGCAGTACTTC. It encodes CASSRQGSRYEQYF.